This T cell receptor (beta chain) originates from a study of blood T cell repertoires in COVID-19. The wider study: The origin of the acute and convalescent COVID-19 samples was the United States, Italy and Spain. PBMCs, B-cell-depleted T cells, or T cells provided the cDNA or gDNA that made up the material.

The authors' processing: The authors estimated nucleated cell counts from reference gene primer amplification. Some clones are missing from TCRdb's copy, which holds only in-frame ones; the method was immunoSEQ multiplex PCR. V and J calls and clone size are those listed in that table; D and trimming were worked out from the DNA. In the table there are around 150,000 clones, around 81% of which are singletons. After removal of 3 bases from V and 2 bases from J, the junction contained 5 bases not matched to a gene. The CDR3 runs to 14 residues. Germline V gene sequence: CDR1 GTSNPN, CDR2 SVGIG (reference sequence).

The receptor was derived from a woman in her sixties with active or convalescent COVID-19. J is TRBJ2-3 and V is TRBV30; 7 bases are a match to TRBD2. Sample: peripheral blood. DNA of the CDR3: TGTGCCTGGAGGCCTAGCGGATACACAGATACGCAGTATTTT. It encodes CAWRPSGYTDTQYF.